A selection of T cell receptor beta chains follows, all from one sample in a study of T cell repertoires in cytomegalovirus infection. One entry per CDR3 protein, called by TCRdb with MiXCR from the reads. The data show 250,000 to 350,000 distinct CDR3 sequences, with over 20% seen just once and approximately 15% held by the top ten. The sample consisted of PBMCs. The receptor source for this set is a human donor in good health (CMV status not recorded). Some clones in this sample may be carry-over from other donors' samples. The CDR3 runs from the conserved cysteine through the conserved F or W. Each record gives: D gene, V gene, J gene, CDR3 protein. The D gene is left open where the match is weak.

>.|TRBV29-1|TRBJ1-1
CSVEQTIRNTEAFF
>.|TRBV6-5|TRBJ2-3
CASSYSGDVLTDTQYF
>.|TRBV11-2|TRBJ2-2
CASSLGPGAHTGELFF
>.|TRBV25-1|TRBJ2-2
CASSDPARGYTGELFF
>TRBD1|TRBV12-3/TRBV12-4|TRBJ2-1
CASSSPGQGGSYNEQFF
>TRBD1|TRBV6-6|TRBJ1-5
CASSRQGVNQPQHF
>TRBD2|TRBV7-3|TRBJ2-3
CASSPSGLAGRGTQYF
>TRBD1|TRBV24-1|TRBJ2-7
CATSTGGRHEQYF
>TRBD2|TRBV6-6|TRBJ2-1
CASSTGPGLALVDEQFF
>.|TRBV7-2|TRBJ2-7
CASSELGYRSSYEQYF
>TRBD1|TRBV28|TRBJ1-1
CASISPGQGATEAFF
>.|TRBV29-1|TRBJ1-1
CSVDRSWNTEAFF
>.|TRBV7-9|TRBJ2-5
CAIKGQETQYF
>.|TRBV18|TRBJ2-5
CASSPPSAETQYF
>TRBD2|TRBV20-1|TRBJ2-7
CSPTPLAGAFNEQYF